Included here is one TCR beta chain sequence, with context. Its specificity is not known. The sample is drawn from a study of shared clonotypes between healthy human individuals. Those who donated were healthy HIV-negative adults, with no recent acute infections or vaccinations reported. V gave up 0 bases and J gave up 0 bases; unmatched junction bases: 13. This CDR3 has 20 amino acids. Looked up from germline, CDR1 is GTSNPN and CDR2 is SVGIG (reference sequence). Repertoires were generated with immunoSEQ multiplex PCR, while TCRdb's copy carries only in-frame clones and drops some. The table records around 700,000 clones, approximately 73% of them present only once. Points from the study as a whole: Four donors held 4.5% to 5% of naive CD4 clonotypes in common. Compared with clonotypes that all four donors shared, non-shared clonotypes had lower generation probabilities. Relative to memory subsets, naive subsets generally showed larger estimated richness.

The sequencing sample was made of memory CD4+ T cells sorted from blood. The subset is: CD45RA-negative fraction. The J gene is TRBJ2-6, the V gene TRBV30; 8 bases line up with TRBD1. The clonotype was recovered from a woman aged 30 to 39 in good health. The CDR3, as DNA: TGTGCCTGGAGTGTGGGTGACAGGGGCTTCACAAGCTCTGGGGCCAACGTCCTGACTTTC. It yields the protein CAWSVGDRGFTSSGANVLTF.